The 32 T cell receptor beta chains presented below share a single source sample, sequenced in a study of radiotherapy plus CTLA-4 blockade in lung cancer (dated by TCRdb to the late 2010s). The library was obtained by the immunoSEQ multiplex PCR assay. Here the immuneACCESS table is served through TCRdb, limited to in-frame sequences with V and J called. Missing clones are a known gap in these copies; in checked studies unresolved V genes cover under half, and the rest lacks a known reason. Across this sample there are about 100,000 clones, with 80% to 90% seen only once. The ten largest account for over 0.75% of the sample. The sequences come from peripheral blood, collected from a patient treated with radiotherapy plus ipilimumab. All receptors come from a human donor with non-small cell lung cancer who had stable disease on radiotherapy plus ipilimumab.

DNA of the CDR3: TGTGCCAGCTCACCAGGACTAGCGGGAGCCAAAAACATTCAGTACTTC. Translating gives CASSPGLAGAKNIQYF. V is TRBV18 and J is TRBJ2-4; 11 bases match TRBD2. With V trimmed by 2 bases and J by 0 bases, 0 bases remained unmatched. The CDR3 covers 16 residues. Germline V gene lookup returns CDR1 KGHSH and CDR2 LQKENI.

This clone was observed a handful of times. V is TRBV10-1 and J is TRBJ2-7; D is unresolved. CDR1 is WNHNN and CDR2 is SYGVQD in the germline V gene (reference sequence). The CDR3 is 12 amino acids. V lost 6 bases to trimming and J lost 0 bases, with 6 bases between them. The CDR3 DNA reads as TGCGCCAGCAGCCGCGCCTCCTACGAGCAGTACTTC. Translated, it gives CASSRASYEQYF.

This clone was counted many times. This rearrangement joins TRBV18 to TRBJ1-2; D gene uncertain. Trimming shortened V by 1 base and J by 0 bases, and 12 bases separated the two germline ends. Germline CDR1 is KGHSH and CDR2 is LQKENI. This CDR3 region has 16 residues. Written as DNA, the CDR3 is TGTGCCAGCTCACCACGAGAACACCCATCTAACTATGGCTACACCTTC. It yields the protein CASSPREHPSNYGYTF.

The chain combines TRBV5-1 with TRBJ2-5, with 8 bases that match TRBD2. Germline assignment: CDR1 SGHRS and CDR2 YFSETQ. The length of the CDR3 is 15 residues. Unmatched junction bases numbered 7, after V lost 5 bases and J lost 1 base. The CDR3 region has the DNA TGCGCCAGCAGTAGAGGTACTAGCGGCCAAGAGACCCAGTACTTC. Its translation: CASSRGTSGQETQYF.

DNA for the CDR3: TGTGCCAGCAGCGCCGGGACTAGCGGGGAACAAGAGACCCAGTACTTC. The encoded protein is CASSAGTSGEQETQYF. The rearrangement joins TRBV5-4 to TRBJ2-5, with 13 bases lining up with TRBD2. Germline CDR1 is SGHNT and CDR2 is YYREEE (reference sequence). J gave up 2 bases and V 4 bases, and 5 bases lay outside the gene matches. This CDR3 region has 16 residues.

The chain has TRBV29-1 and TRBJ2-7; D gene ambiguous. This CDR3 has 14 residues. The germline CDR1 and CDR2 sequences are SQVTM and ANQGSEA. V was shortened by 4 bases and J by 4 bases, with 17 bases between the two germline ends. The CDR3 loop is CSVVSGLGSYEQYF. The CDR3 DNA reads TGCAGCGTTGTTTCCGGTCTGGGGTCGTACGAGCAGTACTTC.

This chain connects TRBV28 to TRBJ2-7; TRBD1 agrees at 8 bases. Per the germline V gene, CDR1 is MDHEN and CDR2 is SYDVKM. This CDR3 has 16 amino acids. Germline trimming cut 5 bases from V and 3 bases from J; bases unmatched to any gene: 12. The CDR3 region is CASSPSQGAKRYEQYF. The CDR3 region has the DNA TGTGCCAGCAGTCCATCCCAGGGGGCAAAACGCTACGAGCAGTACTTC.

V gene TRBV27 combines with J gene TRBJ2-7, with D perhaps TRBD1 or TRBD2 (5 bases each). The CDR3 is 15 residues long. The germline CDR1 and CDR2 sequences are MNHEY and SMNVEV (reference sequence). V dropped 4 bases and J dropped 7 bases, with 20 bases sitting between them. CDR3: CASSYSHRPRGEQYF. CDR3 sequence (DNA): TGTGCCAGCAGTTACTCCCACAGGCCACGGGGAGAGCAGTACTTC.

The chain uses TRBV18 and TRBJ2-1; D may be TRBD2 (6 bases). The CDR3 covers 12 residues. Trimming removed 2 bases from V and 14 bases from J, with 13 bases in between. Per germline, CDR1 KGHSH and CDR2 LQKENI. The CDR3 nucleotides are TGTGCCAGCTCACCAGTCCCGGGAGTTGAGTTCTTC. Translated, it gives CASSPVPGVEFF. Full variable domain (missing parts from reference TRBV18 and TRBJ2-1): NAGVMQNPRHLVRRRGQEARLRCSPMKGHSHVYWYRQLPEEGLKFMVYLQKENIIDESGMPKERFSAEFPKEGPSILRIQQVVRGDSAAYFCASSPVPGVEFFGPGTRLTVL.

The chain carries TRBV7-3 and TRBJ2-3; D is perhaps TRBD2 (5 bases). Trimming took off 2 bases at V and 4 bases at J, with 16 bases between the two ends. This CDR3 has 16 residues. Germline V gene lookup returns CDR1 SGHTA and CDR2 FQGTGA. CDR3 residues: CASSLRPAGLADTQYF. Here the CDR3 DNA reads TGTGCCAGCAGCTTACGTCCGGCAGGACTCGCAGATACGCAGTATTTT.

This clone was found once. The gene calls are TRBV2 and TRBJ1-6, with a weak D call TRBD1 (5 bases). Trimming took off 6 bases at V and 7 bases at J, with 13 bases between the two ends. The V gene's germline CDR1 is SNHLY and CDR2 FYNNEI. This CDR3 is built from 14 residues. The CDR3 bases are TGTGCCAGCAGACGGGACCGGGGAAATTCACCCCTCCACTTT. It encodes CASRRDRGNSPLHF.

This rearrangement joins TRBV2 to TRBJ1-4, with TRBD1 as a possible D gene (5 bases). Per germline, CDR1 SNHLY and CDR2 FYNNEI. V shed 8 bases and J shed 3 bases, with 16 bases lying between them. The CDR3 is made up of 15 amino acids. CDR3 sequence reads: CASLRGALANEKLFF. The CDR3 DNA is TGTGCCAGCTTGCGAGGGGCGCTTGCTAATGAAAAACTGTTTTTT. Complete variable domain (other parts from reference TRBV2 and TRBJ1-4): EPEVTQTPSHQVTQMGQEVILRCVPISNHLYFYWYRQILGQKVEFLVSFYNNEISEKSEIFDDQFSVERPDGSNFTLKIRSTKLEDSAMYFCASLRGALANEKLFFGSGTQLSVL.

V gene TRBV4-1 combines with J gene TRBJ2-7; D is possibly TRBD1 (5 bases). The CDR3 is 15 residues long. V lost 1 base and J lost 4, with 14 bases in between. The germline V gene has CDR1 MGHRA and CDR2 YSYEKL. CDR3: CASSQVDGARYEQYF. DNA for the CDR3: TGCGCCAGCAGCCAAGTAGATGGGGCAAGATACGAGCAGTACTTC.

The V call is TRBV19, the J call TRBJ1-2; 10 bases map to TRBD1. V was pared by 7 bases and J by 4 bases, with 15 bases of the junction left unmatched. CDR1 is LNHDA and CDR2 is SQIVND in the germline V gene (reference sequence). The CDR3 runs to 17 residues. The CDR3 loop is CASTPYVTGGASYGYTF. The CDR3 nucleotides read TGTGCCAGTACCCCCTACGTGACAGGGGGCGCAAGCTATGGCTACACCTTC.

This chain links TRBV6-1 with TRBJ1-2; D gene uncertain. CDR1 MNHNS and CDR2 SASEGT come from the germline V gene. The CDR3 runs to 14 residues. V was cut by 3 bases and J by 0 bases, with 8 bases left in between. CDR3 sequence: CASSDQGSNYGYTF. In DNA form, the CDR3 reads TGTGCCAGCAGTGACCAAGGTTCTAACTATGGCTACACCTTC.

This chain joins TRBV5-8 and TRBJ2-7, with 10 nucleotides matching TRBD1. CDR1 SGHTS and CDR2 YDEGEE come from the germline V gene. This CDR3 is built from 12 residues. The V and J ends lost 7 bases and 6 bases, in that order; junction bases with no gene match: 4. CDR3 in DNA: TGTGCCAGCCGGACAGGGGGGCTCGAGCAGTACTTC. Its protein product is CASRTGGLEQYF.

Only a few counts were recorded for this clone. CDR3 sequence (DNA): TGCGCCAGCAGCCAAGGGACTAGCGTCTACAATGAGCAGTTCTTC. It translates to CASSQGTSVYNEQFF. The chain carries TRBV4-1 and TRBJ2-1; 9 bases are a match to TRBD2. The trim removed 1 base at V and 3 bases at J, leaving 1 base unmatched. CDR3 length: 15 residues. Germline-derived CDR1 and CDR2 are MGHRA and YSYEKL.

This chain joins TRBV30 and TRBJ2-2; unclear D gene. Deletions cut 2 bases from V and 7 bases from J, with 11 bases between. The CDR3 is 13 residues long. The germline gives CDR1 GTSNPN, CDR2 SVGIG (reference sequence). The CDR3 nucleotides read TGTGCCTGGAGTCAGAGGCCCGGCGGGGAGCTGTTTTTT. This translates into CAWSQRPGGELFF.

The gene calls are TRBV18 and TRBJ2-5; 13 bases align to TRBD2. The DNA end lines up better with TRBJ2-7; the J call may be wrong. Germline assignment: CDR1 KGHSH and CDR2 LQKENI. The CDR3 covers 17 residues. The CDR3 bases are TGTGCCAGCTCACCGAGAGGGACTAGCGGGGCACGCTACGAGCAGTACTTC. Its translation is CASSPRGTSGARYEQYF.

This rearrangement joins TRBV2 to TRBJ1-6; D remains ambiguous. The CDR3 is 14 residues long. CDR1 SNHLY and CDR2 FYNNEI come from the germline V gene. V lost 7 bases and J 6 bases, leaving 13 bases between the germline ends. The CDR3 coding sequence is TGTGCCAGCAAACTGGAGGTGCCTAATTCACCCCTCCACTTT. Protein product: CASKLEVPNSPLHF.

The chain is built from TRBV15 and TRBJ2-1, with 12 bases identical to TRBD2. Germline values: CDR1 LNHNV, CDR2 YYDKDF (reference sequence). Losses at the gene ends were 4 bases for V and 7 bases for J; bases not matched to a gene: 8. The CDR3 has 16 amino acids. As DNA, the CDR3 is TGTGCCACCAGCACAGAACTAGCGGGGGGCGGTAATGAGCAGTTCTTC. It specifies CATSTELAGGGNEQFF.

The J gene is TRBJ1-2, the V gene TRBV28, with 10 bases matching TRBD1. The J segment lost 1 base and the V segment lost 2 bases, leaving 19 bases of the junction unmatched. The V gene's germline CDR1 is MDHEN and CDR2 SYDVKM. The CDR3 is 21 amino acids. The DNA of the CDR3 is TGTGCCAGCAGTTTAGGGGGGACAGGGGCGCTCACCTACAAACTTAACTATGGCTACACCTTC. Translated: CASSLGGTGALTYKLNYGYTF.

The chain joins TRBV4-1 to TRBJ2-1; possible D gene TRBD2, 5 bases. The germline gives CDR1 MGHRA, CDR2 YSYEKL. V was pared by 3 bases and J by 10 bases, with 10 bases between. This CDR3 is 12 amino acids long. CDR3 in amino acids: CASSQVSGEQFF. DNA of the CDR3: TGCGCCAGCAGCCAGGTGAGCGGCGAGCAGTTCTTC.

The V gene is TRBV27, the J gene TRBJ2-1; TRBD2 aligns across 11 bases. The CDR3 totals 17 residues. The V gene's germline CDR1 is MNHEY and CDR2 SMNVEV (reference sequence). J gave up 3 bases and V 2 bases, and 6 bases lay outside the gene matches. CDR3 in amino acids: CASSLPLTSGDYNEQFF. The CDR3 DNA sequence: TGTGCCAGCAGTTTACCACTGACTAGCGGGGACTACAATGAGCAGTTCTTC.

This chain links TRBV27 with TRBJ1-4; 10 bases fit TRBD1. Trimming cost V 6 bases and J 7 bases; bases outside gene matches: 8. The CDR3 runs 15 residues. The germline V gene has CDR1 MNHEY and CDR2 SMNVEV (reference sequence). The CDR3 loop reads CASSRSRDRGEKLFF. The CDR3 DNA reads TGTGCCAGCAGCCGGTCCCGGGACAGGGGTGAAAAACTGTTTTTT. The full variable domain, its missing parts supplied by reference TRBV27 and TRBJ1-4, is EAQVTQNPRYLITVTGKKLTVTCSQNMNHEYMSWYRQDPGLGLRQIYYSMNVEVTDKGDVPEGYKVSRKEKRNFPLILESPSPNQTSLYFCASSRSRDRGEKLFFGSGTQLSVL.

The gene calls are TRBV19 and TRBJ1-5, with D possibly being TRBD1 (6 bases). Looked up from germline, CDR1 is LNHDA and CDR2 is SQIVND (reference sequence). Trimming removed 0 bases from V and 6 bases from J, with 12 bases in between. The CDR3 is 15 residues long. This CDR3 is CASSIDQGLSQPQHF. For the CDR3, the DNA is TGTGCCAGTAGTATAGATCAGGGGTTGAGTCAGCCCCAGCATTTT.

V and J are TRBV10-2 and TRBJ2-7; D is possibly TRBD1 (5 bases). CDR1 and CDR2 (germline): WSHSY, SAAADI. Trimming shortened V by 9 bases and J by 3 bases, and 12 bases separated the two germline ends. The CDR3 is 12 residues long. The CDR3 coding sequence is TGCGCCAGTAGACAGTCAAGCTACGAGCAGTACTTC. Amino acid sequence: CASRQSSYEQYF.

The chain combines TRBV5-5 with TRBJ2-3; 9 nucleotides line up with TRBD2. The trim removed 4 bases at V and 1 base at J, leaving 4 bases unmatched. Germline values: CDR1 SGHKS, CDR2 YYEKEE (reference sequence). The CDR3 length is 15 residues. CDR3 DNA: TGTGCCAGCAGCCCGTTAGCGGGAGGCACAGATACGCAGTATTTT. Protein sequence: CASSPLAGGTDTQYF.

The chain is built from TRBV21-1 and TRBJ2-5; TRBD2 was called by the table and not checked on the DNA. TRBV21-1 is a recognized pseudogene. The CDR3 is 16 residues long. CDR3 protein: CASSKRISGEQETQYF. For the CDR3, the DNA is TGTGCCAGCAGCAAGAGGATTAGCGGAGAGCAAGAGACCCAGTACTTC.

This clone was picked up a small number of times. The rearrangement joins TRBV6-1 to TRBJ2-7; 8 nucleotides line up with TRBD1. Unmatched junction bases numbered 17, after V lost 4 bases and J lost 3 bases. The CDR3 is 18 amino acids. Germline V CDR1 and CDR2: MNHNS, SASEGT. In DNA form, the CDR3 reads TGTGCCAGCAGTGCCAAATTTCCATCCAGGACAGGGTACTACGAGCAGTACTTC. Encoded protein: CASSAKFPSRTGYYEQYF.

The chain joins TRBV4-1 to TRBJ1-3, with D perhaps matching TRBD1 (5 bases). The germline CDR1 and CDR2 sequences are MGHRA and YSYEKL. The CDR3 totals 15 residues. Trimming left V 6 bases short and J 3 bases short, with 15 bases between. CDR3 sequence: CASRPAGGNGNTIYF. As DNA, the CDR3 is TGCGCCAGCAGGCCCGCTGGGGGGAATGGAAACACCATATATTTT.

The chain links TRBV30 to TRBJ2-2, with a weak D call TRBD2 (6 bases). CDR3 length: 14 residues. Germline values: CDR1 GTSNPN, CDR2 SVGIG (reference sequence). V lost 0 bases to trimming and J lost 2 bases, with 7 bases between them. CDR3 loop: CAWSVLANTGELFF. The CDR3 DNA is TGTGCCTGGAGTGTACTAGCAAACACCGGGGAGCTGTTTTTT.